This TCR beta chain was captured by sequencing in a study of cytomegalovirus exposure and HLA in healthy donors. About the research overall: About 82 million unique TCRs from HLA-typed donors were held in an early release of data. Findings of the study overall: A later analysis linked a missense DCLRE1C variant to TCR beta V- and J-gene trimming. Later analysis identified several of the most significant clusters that appeared linked to common viral pathogens.

PCR used 60 Vbeta primers and 13 Jbeta primers. Sequenced by immunoSEQ multiplex PCR; TCRdb stores in-frame clones only, minus some. The sample comprises 200,000 to 250,000 clones, approximately 70% of which are singletons, and less than 3% rests with the top ten. The CDR3 covers 14 residues. Trimming removed 4 bases at V and 2 bases at J, with 9 bases between. From germline, CDR1 is SNHLY and CDR2 FYNNEI. This clone was seen just once. The antigen is not known. The sample consisted of PBMCs. This receptor was identified in a man in his forties in good health and CMV-seropositive. V is TRBV2 and J is TRBJ2-1; D unclear. The CDR3 spells CASSVGSTYNEQFF. The DNA for the CDR3 is TGTGCCAGCAGTGTTGGTTCTACCTACAATGAGCAGTTCTTC.